The 20 T cell receptor beta chains given below trace back to one sample, sequenced in a study of blood T cell repertoires in COVID-19. The assay was immunoSEQ multiplex PCR, and TCRdb's table has in-frame clones only and misses some. Altogether more than 450,000 clones are present, about 90% being singletons, with the ten largest covering roughly 0.7%. The sequencing input was PBMCs or T cells enriched from blood (not recorded which). These receptors were taken from a woman between 18 and 30 years old who had recovered from COVID-19.

This chain uses TRBV11-2 with TRBJ2-2, with D hard to call. Trimming pared 8 bases from V and 7 bases from J, leaving 14 bases between. The CDR3 contains 13 residues. Germline lookup yields CDR1 SGHAT and CDR2 FQNNGV. CDR3 sequence: CASQAAILGELFF. The CDR3 DNA reads TGTGCCAGCCAGGCAGCTATCCTCGGGGAGCTGTTTTTT.

The chain joins TRBV28 to TRBJ1-3, with a weak D call TRBD1 (6 bases). The CDR3 has 17 amino acids. The V and J ends lost 6 bases and 3 bases respectively, with 21 bases between them. Germline CDR1 MDHEN, CDR2 SYDVKM. This CDR3 is CASSLGGGGSYGNTIYF. The CDR3 DNA follows: TGTGCCAGCAGCTTGGGGGGAGGGGGATCCTATGGAAACACCATATATTTT.

The chain employs TRBV28 and TRBJ2-7; 12 bases are shared with TRBD2. J gave up 5 bases and V 3 bases, and 17 bases lay outside the gene matches. CDR1 is MDHEN, CDR2 SYDVKM, per germline. This CDR3 comprises 19 residues. The CDR3 is CASSFLILAGGPFPNEQYF. The CDR3, as DNA: TGTGCCAGCAGTTTCCTCATACTAGCGGGGGGACCGTTCCCCAACGAGCAGTACTTC.

This chain links TRBV20-1 with TRBJ2-7, with 9 bases identical to TRBD1. V dropped 5 bases and J dropped 12; count of bases not matched to a gene: 8. Germline V CDR1 and CDR2: DFQATT, SNEGSKA (reference sequence). This CDR3 has 11 amino acids. CDR3 sequence (DNA): TGCAGTGCTCTTGGACAGGGGAGAACGTACTTC. Encoded protein: CSALGQGRTYF.

This chain uses TRBV24-1 with TRBJ1-5, with a weak D call TRBD1 (5 bases). V was clipped by 2 bases and J by 3 bases, with 10 bases between them. CDR3 size: 15 residues. The germline gives CDR1 KGHDR, CDR2 SFDVKD. CDR3 bases: TGTGCCACCAGTGATTCTCGACAGACCAATCAGCCCCAGCATTTT. This gives the protein CATSDSRQTNQPQHF.

The chain links TRBV5-4 to TRBJ2-2; D is possibly TRBD2 (6 bases). The CDR3 runs 16 residues. Trimming took 4 bases from V and 1 from J, leaving 14 bases between them. Germline V gives CDR1 SGHNT, CDR2 YYREEE (reference sequence). Here the CDR3 DNA reads TGTGCCAGCAGCCTCGGGACGGGGGAGAACACCGGGGAGCTGTTTTTT. Amino acids: CASSLGTGENTGELFF. Supplemented by reference TRBV5-4 and TRBJ2-2, the full variable domain reads ETGVTQSPTHLIKTRGQQVTLRCSSQSGHNTVSWYQQALGQGPQFIFQYYREEENGRGNFPPRFSGLQFPNYSSELNVNALELDDSALYLCASSLGTGENTGELFFGEGSRLTVL.

J is TRBJ2-2 and V is TRBV19; 9 nucleotides match TRBD1. This CDR3 is 13 amino acids long. Germline V CDR1 and CDR2: LNHDA, SQIVND (reference sequence). The trim removed 8 bases at V and 5 bases at J, leaving 3 bases unmatched. The CDR3 bases are TGTGCCAGTTCCGGGACAGGGACCGGGGAGCTGTTTTTT. Amino acids: CASSGTGTGELFF.

The V gene is TRBV7-8, the J gene TRBJ1-6; D not resolved. V lost 5 bases and J 8 bases, leaving 13 bases between the germline ends. The CDR3 runs to 14 residues. Germline CDR1 SGHVS, CDR2 FQNEAQ. CDR3 residues: CASSQAYTDSPLHF. The CDR3, as DNA: TGTGCCAGCAGCCAAGCTTACACCGATTCACCCCTCCACTTT.

This clone came up a few times. The chain couples TRBV4-1 to TRBJ2-7; D might be TRBD2 (5 bases). Germline V gene lookup returns CDR1 MGHRA and CDR2 YSYEKL. Trimming took 2 bases from V and 2 from J, leaving 22 bases between them. The CDR3 spans 18 residues. For the CDR3, the DNA is TGCGCCAGCAGCCAAAGCCTTCTCAGCGGCAGCACTACCTACGAGCAGTACTTC. Amino acids: CASSQSLLSGSTTYEQYF.

This chain connects TRBV5-5 to TRBJ1-2; 7 bases align to TRBD1. From germline, CDR1 is SGHKS and CDR2 YYEKEE (reference sequence). The junction had 6 bases not matched to a gene; V was cut back by 0 bases and J by 4 bases. CDR3 length: 15 amino acids. The CDR3 protein is CASSLGQGRGYGYTF. The CDR3 nucleotides are TGTGCCAGCAGCTTGGGACAGGGACGCGGCTATGGCTACACCTTC.

This chain links TRBV12-3 or TRBV12-4 with TRBJ1-2; D remains unclear. Trimming shortened V by 5 bases and J by 4 bases, and 8 bases separated the two germline ends. The CDR3 loop spans 12 amino acids. CDR3 bases: TGTGCCAGCAGTCCGCTAGCCTATGGCTACACCTTC. Translating gives CASSPLAYGYTF.

This chain uses TRBV7-2 with TRBJ2-5; TRBD2 is a possible D gene (7 bases). CDR1 and CDR2 from the germline V gene are SGHTA and FQGNSA. The CDR3 sequence is 15 residues long. The V gene lost 5 bases and the J gene lost 5 bases, with 18 bases spanning the gap. In nucleotides, the CDR3 is TGTGCCAGCAGCGGACATTACGGGGGGCTGGAGACCCAGTACTTC. Amino acids: CASSGHYGGLETQYF.

The gene calls are TRBV28 and TRBJ2-7, with D possibly TRBD1 on 5 matching bases. From germline, CDR1 is MDHEN and CDR2 SYDVKM. V lost 6 bases and J 3 bases, leaving 15 bases between the germline ends. CDR3 length equals 14 residues. The CDR3 DNA reads TGTGCCAGCAGGGCCGGGCAGGGAAGCTACGAGCAGTACTTC. Its protein product is CASRAGQGSYEQYF.

This clone has just one count. The genes are TRBV7-8 and TRBJ2-5, with TRBD1 matching 11 bases. There are 15 residues in the CDR3. V was pared by 5 bases and J by 4 bases, with 6 bases of the junction left unmatched. Germline V CDR1 and CDR2: SGHVS, FQNEAQ. This CDR3 reads CASSIPGTGGETQYF. CDR3 coding DNA: TGTGCCAGCAGCATACCCGGGACAGGGGGAGAGACCCAGTACTTC.

In its sample, this clone was seen a few times. V usage is TRBV7-8 and J usage is TRBJ1-1; D is perhaps TRBD1 (5 bases). This CDR3 spans 15 amino acids. Per germline, CDR1 SGHVS and CDR2 FQNEAQ. Trimming left V 3 bases short and J 2 bases short, with 13 bases between. The CDR3: CASSFETGENTEAFF. CDR3 nucleotide sequence: TGTGCCAGCAGCTTTGAAACAGGAGAAAACACTGAAGCTTTCTTT. The variable domain in full, with the rest retrieved from reference TRBV7-8 and TRBJ1-1, is GAGVSQSPRYKVAKRGQDVALRCDPISGHVSLFWYQQALGQGPEFLTYFQNEAQLDKSGLPSDRFFAERPEGSVSTLKIQRTQQEDSAVYLCASSFETGENTEAFFGQGTRLTVV.

CDR3 residues: CASSLRLRKTGVNTEAFF. Written as DNA, the CDR3 is TGTGCCAGCAGCTTGCGCCTCCGGAAGACAGGAGTCAACACTGAAGCTTTCTTT. The rearrangement joins TRBV7-8 to TRBJ1-1, with a weak D call TRBD1 (6 bases). Germline CDR1 and CDR2: SGHVS and FQNEAQ. CDR3 length equals 18 residues. V was clipped by 3 bases and J by 2 bases, with 22 bases between them.

This chain connects TRBV28 to TRBJ2-5; 8 bases line up with TRBD1. Per the germline V gene, CDR1 is MDHEN and CDR2 is SYDVKM. The junction had 11 bases not matched to a gene; V was cut back by 9 bases and J by 2 bases. The CDR3 loop spans 15 amino acids. Here the CDR3 reads CASDPGQAFQETQYF. CDR3 nucleotides: TGTGCCAGTGATCCGGGACAGGCCTTTCAAGAGACCCAGTACTTC.

V and J are TRBV30 and TRBJ2-1; 12 bases agree with TRBD2. The CDR3 covers 12 residues. The V gene's germline CDR1 is GTSNPN and CDR2 SVGIG (reference sequence). The CDR3 protein is CRGLAGNNEQFF. DNA of the CDR3: TGTCGCGGACTAGCGGGAAACAATGAGCAGTTCTTC.

The genes are TRBV6-6 and TRBJ2-7; 8 nucleotides agree with TRBD1. J gave up 0 bases and V 7 bases, and 5 bases lay outside the gene matches. CDR1 and CDR2 (germline): MNHNY, SVGAGI (reference sequence). There are 14 residues in the CDR3. DNA for the CDR3: TGTGCCAGCATCGCGGGACAGGCCTCCTACGAGCAGTACTTC. The encoded protein is CASIAGQASYEQYF.

The sample holds a few counts of this clone. V usage is TRBV19 and J usage is TRBJ2-2, with TRBD1 as a possible D gene (6 bases). Germline lookup yields CDR1 LNHDA and CDR2 SQIVND (reference sequence). The germline V and J ends were trimmed by 4 bases and 3 bases, with 21 bases remaining between them. This CDR3 is built from 18 residues. The CDR3 is CASSRGPKQDPYTGELFF. Here the CDR3 DNA reads TGTGCCAGTAGTAGGGGGCCGAAGCAGGATCCCTACACCGGGGAGCTGTTTTTT.